This T cell receptor beta chain was sequenced during a study of response to subunit inactivated influenza vaccine. Findings of the study overall: Researchers suggested that each seasonal influenza vaccination recruits few new T cells.

One entry per CDR3 protein results from TCRdb running MiXCR on the RT-PCR reads. The sample lists 160,000 or so distinct CDR3 sequences; about a tenth were seen once. Note on this clonotype: As yet, its antigen is unknown.

The CDR3 totals 13 residues. Germline V gene sequence: CDR1 WNHNN, CDR2 SYGVQD (reference sequence). V dropped 2 bases and J dropped 7 bases, with 12 bases sitting between them. The chain combines TRBV10-1 with TRBJ2-7; D remains unclear. The sample consisted of non-naive T cells sorted from PBMCs, taken 45 days after vaccination. This TCR derives from a man aged 50-60 years who received an inactivated influenza vaccine. CDR3 in amino acids: CASSEGPPGEQYF. The CDR3 region has the DNA TGCGCCAGCAGTGAGGGACCTCCTGGGGAGCAGTACTTC.